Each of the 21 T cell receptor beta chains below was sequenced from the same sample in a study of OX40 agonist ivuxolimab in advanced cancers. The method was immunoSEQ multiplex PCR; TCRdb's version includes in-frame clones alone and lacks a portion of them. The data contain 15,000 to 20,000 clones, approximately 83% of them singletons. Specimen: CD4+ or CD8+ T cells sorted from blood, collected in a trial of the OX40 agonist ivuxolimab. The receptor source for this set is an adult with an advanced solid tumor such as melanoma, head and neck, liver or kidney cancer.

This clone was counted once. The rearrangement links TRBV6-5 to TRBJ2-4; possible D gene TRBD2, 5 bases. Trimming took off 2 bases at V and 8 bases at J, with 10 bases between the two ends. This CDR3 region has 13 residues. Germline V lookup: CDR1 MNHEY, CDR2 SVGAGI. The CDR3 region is CASSYGSQDIQYF. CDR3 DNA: TGTGCCAGCAGTTACGGGAGCCAGGACATTCAGTACTTC.

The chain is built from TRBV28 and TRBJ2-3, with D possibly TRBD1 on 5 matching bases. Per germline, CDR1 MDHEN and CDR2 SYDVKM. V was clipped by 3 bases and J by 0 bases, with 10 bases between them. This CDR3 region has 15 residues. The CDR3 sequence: CASSLDIASTDTQYF. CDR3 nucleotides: TGTGCCAGCAGTTTGGACATCGCTAGCACAGATACGCAGTATTTT. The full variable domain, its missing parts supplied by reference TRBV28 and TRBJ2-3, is DVKVTQSSRYLVKRTGEKVFLECVQDMDHENMFWYRQDPGLGLRLIYFSYDVKMKEKGDIPEGYSVSREKKERFSLILESASTNQTSMYLCASSLDIASTDTQYFGPGTRLTVL.

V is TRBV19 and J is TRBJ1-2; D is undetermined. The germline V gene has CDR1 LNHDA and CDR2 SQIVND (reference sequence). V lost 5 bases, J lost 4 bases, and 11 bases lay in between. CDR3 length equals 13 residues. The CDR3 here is CASSPPAAYGYTF. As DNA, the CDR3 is TGTGCCAGTAGTCCTCCCGCAGCCTATGGCTACACCTTC.

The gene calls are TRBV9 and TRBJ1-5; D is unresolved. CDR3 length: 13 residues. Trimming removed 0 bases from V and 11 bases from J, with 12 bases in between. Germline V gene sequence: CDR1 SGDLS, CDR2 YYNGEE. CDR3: CASSVADEEAQHF. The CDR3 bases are TGTGCCAGCAGCGTAGCAGACGAGGAGGCCCAGCATTTT.

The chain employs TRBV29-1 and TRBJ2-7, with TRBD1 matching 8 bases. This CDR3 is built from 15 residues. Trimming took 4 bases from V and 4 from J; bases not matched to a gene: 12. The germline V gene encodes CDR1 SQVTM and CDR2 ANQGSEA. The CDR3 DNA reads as TGCAGCGTTGCCCAGAGCAGTACAGGGGGGTACGAGCAGTACTTC. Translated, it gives CSVAQSSTGGYEQYF.

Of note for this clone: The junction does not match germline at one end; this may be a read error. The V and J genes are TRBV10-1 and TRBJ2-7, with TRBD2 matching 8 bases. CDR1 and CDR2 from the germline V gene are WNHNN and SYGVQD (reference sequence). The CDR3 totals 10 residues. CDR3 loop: CASSPGGDAF. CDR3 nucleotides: TGCGCCAGCAGTCCCGGGGGGGACGCATTC.

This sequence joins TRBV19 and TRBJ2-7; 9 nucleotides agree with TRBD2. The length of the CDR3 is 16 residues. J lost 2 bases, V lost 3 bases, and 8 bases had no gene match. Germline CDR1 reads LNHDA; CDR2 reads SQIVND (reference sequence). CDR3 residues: CASSIGRSGGAYEQYF. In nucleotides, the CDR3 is TGTGCCAGTAGTATCGGCCGTAGCGGGGGAGCCTACGAGCAGTACTTC.

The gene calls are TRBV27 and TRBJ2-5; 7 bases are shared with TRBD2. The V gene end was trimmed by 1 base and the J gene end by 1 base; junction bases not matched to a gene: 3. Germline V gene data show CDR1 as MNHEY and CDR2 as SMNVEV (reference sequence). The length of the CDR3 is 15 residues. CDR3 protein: CASSLYGGIQETQYF. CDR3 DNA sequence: TGTGCCAGCAGTTTATACGGGGGGATCCAAGAGACCCAGTACTTC.

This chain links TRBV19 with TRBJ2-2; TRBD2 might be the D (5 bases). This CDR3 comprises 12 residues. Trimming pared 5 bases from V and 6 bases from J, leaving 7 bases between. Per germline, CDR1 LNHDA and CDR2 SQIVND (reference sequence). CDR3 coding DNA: TGTGCCAGTAGTCTAGCCCCCGGGGAGCTGTTTTTT. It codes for CASSLAPGELFF.

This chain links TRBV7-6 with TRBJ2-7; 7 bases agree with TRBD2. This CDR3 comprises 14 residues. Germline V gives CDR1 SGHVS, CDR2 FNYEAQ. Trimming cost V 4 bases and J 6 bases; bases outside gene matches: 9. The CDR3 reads CASSSERGRGEQYF. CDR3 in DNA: TGTGCCAGCAGCTCAGAGCGGGGTCGAGGCGAGCAGTACTTC.

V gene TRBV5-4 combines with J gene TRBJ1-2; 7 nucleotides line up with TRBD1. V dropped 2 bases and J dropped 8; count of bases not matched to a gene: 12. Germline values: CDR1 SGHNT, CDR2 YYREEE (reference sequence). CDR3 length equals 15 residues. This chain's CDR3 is CASSLQGTHGGGYTF. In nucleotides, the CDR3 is TGTGCCAGCAGCTTACAGGGGACTCACGGAGGAGGCTACACCTTC.

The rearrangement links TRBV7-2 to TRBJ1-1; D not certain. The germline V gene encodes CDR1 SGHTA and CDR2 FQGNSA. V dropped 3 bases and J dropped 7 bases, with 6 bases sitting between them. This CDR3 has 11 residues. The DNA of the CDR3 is TGTGCCAGCAGCTTTAGAAGTGAAGCTTTCTTT. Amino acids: CASSFRSEAFF.

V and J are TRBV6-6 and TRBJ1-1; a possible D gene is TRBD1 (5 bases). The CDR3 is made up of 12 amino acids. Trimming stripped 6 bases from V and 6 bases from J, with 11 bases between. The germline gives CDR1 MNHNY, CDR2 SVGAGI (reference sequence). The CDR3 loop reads CASSPGGPEAFF. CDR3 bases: TGTGCCAGCAGCCCCGGGGGTCCTGAAGCTTTCTTT.

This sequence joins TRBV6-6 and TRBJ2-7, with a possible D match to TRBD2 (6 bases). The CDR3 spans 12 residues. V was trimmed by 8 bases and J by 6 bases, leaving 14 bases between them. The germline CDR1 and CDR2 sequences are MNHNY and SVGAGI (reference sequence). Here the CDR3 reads CASSHLGGEQYF. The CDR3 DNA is TGTGCCAGCTCCCACCTCGGGGGCGAGCAGTACTTC.

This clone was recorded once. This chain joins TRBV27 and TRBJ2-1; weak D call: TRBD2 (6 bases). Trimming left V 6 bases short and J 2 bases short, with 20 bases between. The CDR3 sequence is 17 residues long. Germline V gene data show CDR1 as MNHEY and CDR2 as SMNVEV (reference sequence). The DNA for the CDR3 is TGTGCCAGCAGCCATTTAGCTTCTGGAGGGACCTACAATGAGCAGTTCTTC. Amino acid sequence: CASSHLASGGTYNEQFF.

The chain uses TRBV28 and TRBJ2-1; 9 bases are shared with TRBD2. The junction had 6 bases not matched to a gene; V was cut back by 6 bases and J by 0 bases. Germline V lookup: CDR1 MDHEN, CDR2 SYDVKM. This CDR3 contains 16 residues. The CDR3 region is CASRSPSGASYNEQFF. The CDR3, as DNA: TGTGCCAGCAGATCTCCTAGCGGGGCCTCCTACAATGAGCAGTTCTTC.

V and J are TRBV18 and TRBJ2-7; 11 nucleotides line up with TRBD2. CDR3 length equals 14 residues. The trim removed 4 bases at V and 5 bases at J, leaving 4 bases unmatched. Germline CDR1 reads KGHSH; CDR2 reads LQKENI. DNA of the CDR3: TGTGCCAGCTCACGACTAGCGGGACAGGACGAGCAGTACTTC. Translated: CASSRLAGQDEQYF.

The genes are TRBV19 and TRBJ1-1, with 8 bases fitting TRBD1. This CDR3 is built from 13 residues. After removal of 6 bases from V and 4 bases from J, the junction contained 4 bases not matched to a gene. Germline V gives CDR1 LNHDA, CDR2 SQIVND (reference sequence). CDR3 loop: CASRTGGSTEAFF. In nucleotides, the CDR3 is TGTGCCAGTAGAACAGGGGGAAGCACTGAAGCTTTCTTT.

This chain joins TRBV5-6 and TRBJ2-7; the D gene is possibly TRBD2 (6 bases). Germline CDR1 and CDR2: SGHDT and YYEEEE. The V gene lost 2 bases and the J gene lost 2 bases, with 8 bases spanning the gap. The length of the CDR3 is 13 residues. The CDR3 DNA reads TGTGCCAGCAGCTTCCGGGGGACCTACGAGCAGTACTTC. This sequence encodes CASSFRGTYEQYF.

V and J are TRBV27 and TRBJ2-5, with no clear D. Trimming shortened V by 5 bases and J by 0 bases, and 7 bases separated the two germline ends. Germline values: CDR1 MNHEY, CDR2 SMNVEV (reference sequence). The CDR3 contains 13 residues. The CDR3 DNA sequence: TGTGCCAGCAGTGGAGTGTACCAAGAGACCCAGTACTTC. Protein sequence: CASSGVYQETQYF.

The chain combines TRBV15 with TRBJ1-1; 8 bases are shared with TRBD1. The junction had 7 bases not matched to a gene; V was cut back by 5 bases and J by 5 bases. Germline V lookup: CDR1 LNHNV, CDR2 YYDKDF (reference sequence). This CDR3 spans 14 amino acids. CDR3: CATSQDRVGTEAFF. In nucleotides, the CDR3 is TGTGCCACCAGCCAGGACAGGGTTGGAACTGAAGCTTTCTTT.